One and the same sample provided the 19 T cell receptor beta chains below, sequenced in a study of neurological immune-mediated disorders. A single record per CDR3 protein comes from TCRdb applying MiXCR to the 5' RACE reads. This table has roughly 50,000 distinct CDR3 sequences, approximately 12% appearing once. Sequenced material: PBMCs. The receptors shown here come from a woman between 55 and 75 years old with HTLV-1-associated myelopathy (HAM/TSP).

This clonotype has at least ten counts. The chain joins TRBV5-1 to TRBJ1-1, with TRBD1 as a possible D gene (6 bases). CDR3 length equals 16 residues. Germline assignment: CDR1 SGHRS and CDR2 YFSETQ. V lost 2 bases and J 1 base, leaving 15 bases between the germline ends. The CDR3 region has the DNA TGCGCCAGCAGCTTTCGGGAGGGAGGGGGGAACACTGAAGCTTTCTTT. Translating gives CASSFREGGGNTEAFF.

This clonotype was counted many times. This CDR3 is CATSNGYSHNQPQHF. The DNA of the CDR3 is TGTGCCACCAGTAATGGTTACAGCCACAATCAGCCCCAGCATTTT. This chain links TRBV15 with TRBJ1-5; D not resolved. The CDR3 spans 15 residues. Trimming removed 6 bases at V and 3 bases at J, with 15 bases between. The V gene's germline CDR1 is LNHNV and CDR2 YYDKDF (reference sequence). The full variable domain, with the rest looked up from reference TRBV15 and TRBJ1-5, is DAMVIQNPRYQVTQFGKPVTLSCSQTLNHNVMYWYQQKSSQAPKLLFHYYDKDFNNEADTPDNFQSRRPNTSFCFLDIRSPGLGDTAMYLCATSNGYSHNQPQHFGDGTRLSIL.

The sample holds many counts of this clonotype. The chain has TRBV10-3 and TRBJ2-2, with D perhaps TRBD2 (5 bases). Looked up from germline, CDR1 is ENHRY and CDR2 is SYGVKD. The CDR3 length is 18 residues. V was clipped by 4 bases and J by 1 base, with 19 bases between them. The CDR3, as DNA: TGTGCCATCAGTGCCGCTCTGACCGGACTGGGGAACACCGGGGAGCTGTTTTTT. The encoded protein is CAISAALTGLGNTGELFF.

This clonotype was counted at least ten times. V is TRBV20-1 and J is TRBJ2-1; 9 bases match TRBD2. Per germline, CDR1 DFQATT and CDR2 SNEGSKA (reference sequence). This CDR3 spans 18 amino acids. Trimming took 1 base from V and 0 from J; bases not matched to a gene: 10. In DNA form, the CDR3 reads TGCAGTGCTAGAGTTTTTGAAGGGACTAGCCACTCCTACAATGAGCAGTTCTTC. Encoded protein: CSARVFEGTSHSYNEQFF.

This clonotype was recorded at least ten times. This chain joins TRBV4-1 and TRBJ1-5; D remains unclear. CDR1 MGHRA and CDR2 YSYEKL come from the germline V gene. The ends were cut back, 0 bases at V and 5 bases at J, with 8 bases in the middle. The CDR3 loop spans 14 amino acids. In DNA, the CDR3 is TGCGCCAGCAGCCAAGAGGACCGATATCAGCCCCAGCATTTT. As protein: CASSQEDRYQPQHF.

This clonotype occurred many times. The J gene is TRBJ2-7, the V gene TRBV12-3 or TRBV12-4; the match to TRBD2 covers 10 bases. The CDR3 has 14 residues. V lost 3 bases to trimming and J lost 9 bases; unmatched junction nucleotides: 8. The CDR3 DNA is TGTGCCAGCAGTTTGGGCGGGACTAGCGCTCGGCAGTACTTC. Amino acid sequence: CASSLGGTSARQYF.

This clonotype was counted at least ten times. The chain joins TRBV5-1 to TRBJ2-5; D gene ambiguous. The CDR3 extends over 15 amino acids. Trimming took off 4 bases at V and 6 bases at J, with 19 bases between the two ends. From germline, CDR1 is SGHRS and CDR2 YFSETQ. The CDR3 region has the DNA TGCGCCAGCAGCCCGAGGATGGTGGGGTACAAGACCCAGTACTTC. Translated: CASSPRMVGYKTQYF.

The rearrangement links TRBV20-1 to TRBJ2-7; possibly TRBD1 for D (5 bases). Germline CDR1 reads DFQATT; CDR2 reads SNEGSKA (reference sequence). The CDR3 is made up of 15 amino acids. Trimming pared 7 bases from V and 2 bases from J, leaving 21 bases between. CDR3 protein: CSERDFDRSTYEQYF. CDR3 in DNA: TGCAGTGAGAGAGATTTTGACAGATCTACCTACGAGCAGTACTTC.

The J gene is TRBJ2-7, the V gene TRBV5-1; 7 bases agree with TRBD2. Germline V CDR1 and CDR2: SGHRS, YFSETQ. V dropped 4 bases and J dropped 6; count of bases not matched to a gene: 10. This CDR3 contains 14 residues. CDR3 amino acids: CASSPRAGVAEQYF. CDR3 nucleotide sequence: TGCGCCAGCAGCCCCCGTGCGGGAGTTGCCGAGCAGTACTTC. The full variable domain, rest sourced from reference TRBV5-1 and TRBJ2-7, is KAGVTQTPRYLIKTRGQQVTLSCSPISGHRSVSWYQQTPGQGLQFLFEYFSETQRNKGNFPGRFSGRQFSNSRSEMNVSTLELGDSALYLCASSPRAGVAEQYFGPGTRLTVT.

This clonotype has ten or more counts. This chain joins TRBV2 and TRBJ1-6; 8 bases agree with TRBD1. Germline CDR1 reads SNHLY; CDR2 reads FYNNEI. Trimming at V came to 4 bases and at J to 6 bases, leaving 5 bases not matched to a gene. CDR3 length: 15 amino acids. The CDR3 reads CASSVLDRGNSPLHF. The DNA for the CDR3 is TGTGCCAGCAGTGTTTTAGACAGGGGTAATTCACCCCTCCACTTT.

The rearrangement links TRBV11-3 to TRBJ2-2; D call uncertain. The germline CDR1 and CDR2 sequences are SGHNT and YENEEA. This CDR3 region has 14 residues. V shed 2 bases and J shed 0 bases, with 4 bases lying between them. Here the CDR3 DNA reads TGTGCCAGCAGCTTATCCTCGAACACCGGGGAGCTGTTTTTT. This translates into CASSLSSNTGELFF. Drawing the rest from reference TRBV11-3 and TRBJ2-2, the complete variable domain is EAGVVQSPRYKIIEKKQPVAFWCNPISGHNTLYWYLQNLGQGPELLIRYENEEAVDDSQLPKDRFSAERLKGVDSTLKIQPAELGDSAVYLCASSLSSNTGELFFGEGSRLTVL.

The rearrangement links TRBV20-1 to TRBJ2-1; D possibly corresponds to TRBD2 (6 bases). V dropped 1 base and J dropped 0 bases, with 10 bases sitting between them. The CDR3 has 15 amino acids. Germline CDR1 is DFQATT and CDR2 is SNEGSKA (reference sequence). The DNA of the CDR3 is TGCAGTGCTAGAGCCCCGACTAGCTCCTACAATGAGCAGTTCTTC. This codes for CSARAPTSSYNEQFF.

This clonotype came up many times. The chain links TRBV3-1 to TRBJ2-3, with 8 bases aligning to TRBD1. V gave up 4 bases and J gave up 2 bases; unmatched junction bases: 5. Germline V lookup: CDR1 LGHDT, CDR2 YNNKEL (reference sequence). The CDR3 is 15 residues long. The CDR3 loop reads CASSLRTGNTDTQYF. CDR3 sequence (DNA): TGTGCCAGCAGCCTTCGGACAGGGAACACAGATACGCAGTATTTT.

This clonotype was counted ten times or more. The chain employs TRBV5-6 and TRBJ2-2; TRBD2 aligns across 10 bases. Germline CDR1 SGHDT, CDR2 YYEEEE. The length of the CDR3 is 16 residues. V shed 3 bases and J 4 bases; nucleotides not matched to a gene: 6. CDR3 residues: CASSSSLAGGTGELFF. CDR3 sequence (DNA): TGTGCCAGCAGCTCCTCCTTAGCGGGAGGCACCGGGGAGCTGTTTTTT.

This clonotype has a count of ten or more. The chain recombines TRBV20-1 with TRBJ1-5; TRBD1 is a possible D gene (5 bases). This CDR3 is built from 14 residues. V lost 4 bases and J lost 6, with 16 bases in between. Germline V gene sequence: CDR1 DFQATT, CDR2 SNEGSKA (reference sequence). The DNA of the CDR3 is TGCAGTGCTACCGACAGAGCGGAAAGTCAGCCCCAGCATTTT. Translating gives CSATDRAESQPQHF.

For the CDR3, the DNA is TGTGCCAGCAGCCAAGATCGGAGGCAGGGTGAAGACATTCAGTACTTC. It is translated as CASSQDRRQGEDIQYF. V gene TRBV3-1 combines with J gene TRBJ2-4; the D gene could be TRBD1 or TRBD2 (5 bases each). Trimming removed 0 bases at V and 8 bases at J, with 17 bases between. The length of the CDR3 is 16 residues. Germline lookup yields CDR1 LGHDT and CDR2 YNNKEL (reference sequence).

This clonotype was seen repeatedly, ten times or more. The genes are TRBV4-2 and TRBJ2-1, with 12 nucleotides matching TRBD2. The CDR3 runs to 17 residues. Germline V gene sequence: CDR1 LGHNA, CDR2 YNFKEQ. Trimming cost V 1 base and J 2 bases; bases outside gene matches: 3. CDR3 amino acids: CASSQGTSGTPYNEQFF. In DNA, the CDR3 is TGTGCCAGCAGCCAAGGGACTAGCGGGACTCCCTACAATGAGCAGTTCTTC.

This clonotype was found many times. Here the CDR3 DNA reads TGTGCCACCAGCAGAGGGGGGTCTGGAAACACCATATATTTT. This sequence encodes CATSRGGSGNTIYF. The chain carries TRBV15 and TRBJ1-3; D possibly corresponds to TRBD1 (5 bases). The CDR3 runs to 14 residues. Germline V lookup: CDR1 LNHNV, CDR2 YYDKDF (reference sequence). V lost 1 base to trimming and J lost 1 base, with 5 bases between them.

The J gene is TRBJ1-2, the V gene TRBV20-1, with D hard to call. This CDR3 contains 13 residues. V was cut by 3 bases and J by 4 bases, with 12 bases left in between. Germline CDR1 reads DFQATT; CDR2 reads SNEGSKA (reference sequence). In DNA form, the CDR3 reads TGCAGTGCTAGGGGCGTCAGCCCCTATGGCTACACCTTC. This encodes CSARGVSPYGYTF.